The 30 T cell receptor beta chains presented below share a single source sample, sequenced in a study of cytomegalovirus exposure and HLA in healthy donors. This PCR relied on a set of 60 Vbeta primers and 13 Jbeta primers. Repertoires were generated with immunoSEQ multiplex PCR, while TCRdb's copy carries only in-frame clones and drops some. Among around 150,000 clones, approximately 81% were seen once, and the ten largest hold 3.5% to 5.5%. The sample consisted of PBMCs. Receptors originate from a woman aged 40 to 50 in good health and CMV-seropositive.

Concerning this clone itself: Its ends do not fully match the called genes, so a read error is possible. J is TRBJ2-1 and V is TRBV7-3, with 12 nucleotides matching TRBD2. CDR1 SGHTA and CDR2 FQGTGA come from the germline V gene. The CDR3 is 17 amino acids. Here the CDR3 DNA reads TGTGCCAGCATCTTAATGGCTAGCGGGGGGGCCATTAATGAGCAGTTCTTC. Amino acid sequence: CASILMASGGAINEQFF.

The CDR3 DNA sequence: TGCGCCAGCAAAGGGGGCACTGAAGCTTTCTTT. The encoded protein is CASKGGTEAFF. This chain joins TRBV5-1 and TRBJ1-1; a possible D gene is TRBD1 (6 bases). V lost 6 bases and J lost 4, with 7 bases in between. This CDR3 has 11 amino acids. The germline V gene encodes CDR1 SGHRS and CDR2 YFSETQ.

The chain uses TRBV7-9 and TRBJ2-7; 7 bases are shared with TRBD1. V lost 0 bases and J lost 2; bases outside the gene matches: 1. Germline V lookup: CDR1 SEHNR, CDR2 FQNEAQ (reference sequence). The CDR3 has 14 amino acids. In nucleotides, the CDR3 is TGTGCCAGCAGCTTAGCGGGACAGACCTACGAGCAGTACTTC. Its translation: CASSLAGQTYEQYF.

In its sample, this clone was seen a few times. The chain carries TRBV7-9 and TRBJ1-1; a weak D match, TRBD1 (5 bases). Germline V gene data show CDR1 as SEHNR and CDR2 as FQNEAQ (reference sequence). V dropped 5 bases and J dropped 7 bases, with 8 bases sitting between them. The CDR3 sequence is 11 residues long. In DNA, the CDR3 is TGTGCCAGCAGCCCCGGGGGTGAAGCTTTCTTT. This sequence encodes CASSPGGEAFF. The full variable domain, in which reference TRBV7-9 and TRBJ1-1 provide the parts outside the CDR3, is DTGVSQNPRHKITKRGQNVTFRCDPISEHNRLYWYRQTLGQGPEFLTYFQNEAQLEKSRLLSDRFSAERPKGSFSTLEIQRTEQGDSAMYLCASSPGGEAFFGQGTRLTVV.

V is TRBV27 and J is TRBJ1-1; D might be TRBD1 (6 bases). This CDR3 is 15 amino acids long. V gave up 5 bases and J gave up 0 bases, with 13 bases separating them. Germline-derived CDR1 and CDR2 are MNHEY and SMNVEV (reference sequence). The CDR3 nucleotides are TGTGCCAGCAGTCCACAGGGCTCTATGAACACTGAAGCTTTCTTT. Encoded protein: CASSPQGSMNTEAFF.

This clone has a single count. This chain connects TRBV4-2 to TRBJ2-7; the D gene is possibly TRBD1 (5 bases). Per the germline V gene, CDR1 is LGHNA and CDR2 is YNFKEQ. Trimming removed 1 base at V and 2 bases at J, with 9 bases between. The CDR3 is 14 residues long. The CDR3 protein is CASSQGTTAYEQYF. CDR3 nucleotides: TGTGCCAGCAGCCAAGGGACGACAGCCTACGAGCAGTACTTC.

The CDR3 reads CASSIQGGTSVTEQFF. The CDR3 nucleotides read TGTGCCAGTAGTATTCAGGGGGGGACTAGCGTGACCGAGCAGTTCTTC. The V and J genes are TRBV19 and TRBJ2-1; 10 positions agree with TRBD2. This CDR3 has 16 residues. Germline lookup yields CDR1 LNHDA and CDR2 SQIVND (reference sequence). Trimming cost V 3 bases and J 10 bases; bases outside gene matches: 12.

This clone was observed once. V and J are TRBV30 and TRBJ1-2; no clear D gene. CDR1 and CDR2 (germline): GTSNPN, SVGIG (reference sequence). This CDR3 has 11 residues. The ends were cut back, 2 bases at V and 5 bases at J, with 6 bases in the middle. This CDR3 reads CAWSSSYGYTF. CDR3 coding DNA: TGTGCCTGGAGTAGCTCATATGGCTACACCTTC.

CDR3 DNA sequence: TGCGCCAGCAGCTTGGAAGGAGACGGGAATAATTCACCCCTCCACTTT. It translates to CASSLEGDGNNSPLHF. The chain links TRBV5-1 to TRBJ1-6; unclear D gene. Trimming took 0 bases from V and 5 from J, leaving 12 bases between them. The CDR3 is made up of 16 amino acids. Germline values: CDR1 SGHRS, CDR2 YFSETQ.

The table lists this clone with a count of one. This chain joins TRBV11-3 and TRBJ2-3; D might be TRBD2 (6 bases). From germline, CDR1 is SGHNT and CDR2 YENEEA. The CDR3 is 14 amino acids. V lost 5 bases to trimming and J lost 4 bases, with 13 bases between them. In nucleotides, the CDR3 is TGTGCCAGCAGCAGGAGGGCAGGGTCAGATACGCAGTATTTT. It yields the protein CASSRRAGSDTQYF. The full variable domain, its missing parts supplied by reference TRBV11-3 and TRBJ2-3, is EAGVVQSPRYKIIEKKQPVAFWCNPISGHNTLYWYLQNLGQGPELLIRYENEEAVDDSQLPKDRFSAERLKGVDSTLKIQPAELGDSAVYLCASSRRAGSDTQYFGPGTRLTVL.

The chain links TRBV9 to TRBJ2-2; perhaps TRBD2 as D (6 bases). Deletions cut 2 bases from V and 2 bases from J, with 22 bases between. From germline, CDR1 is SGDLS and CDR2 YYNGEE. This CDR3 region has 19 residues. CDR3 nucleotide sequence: TGTGCCAGCAGCGTCAGTAGTCTCGGGGACTCGTCCAACACCGGGGAGCTGTTTTTT. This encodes CASSVSSLGDSSNTGELFF.

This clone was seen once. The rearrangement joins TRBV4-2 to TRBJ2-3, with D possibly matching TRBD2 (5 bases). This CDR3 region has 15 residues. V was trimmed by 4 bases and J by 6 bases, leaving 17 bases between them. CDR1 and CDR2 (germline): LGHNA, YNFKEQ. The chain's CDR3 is CASSPKRSPWDTQYF. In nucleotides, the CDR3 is TGTGCCAGCAGCCCGAAGCGGTCCCCGTGGGATACGCAGTATTTT.

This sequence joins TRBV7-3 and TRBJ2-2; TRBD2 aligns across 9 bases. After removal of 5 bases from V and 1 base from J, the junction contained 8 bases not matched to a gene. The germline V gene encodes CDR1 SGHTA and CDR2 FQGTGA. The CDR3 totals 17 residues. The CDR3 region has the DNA TGTGCCAGCAGCCCGCCAAGCGGGGGGTGGAACACCGGGGAGCTGTTTTTT. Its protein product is CASSPPSGGWNTGELFF.

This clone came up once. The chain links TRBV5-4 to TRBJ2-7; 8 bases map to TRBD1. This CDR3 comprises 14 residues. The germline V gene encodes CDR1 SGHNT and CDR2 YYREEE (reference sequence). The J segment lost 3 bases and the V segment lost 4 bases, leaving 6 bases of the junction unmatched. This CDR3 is CASSTTQGDYEQYF. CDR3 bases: TGTGCCAGCAGCACAACACAGGGGGACTACGAGCAGTACTTC.

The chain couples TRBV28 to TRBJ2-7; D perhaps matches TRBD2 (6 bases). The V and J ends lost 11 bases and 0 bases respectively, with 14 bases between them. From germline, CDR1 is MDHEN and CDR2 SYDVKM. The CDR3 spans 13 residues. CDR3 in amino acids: CASWAGPSYEQYF. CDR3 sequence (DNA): TGTGCCTCCTGGGCGGGGCCCTCCTACGAGCAGTACTTC.

The CDR3 here is CASSPTLQGGEYGYTF. CDR3 nucleotide sequence: TGTGCCAGCTCACCAACATTGCAGGGAGGGGAGTATGGCTACACCTTC. The chain joins TRBV18 to TRBJ1-2, with D possibly TRBD1 on 5 matching bases. In germline, CDR1 is KGHSH, CDR2 LQKENI. CDR3 length equals 16 residues. V dropped 2 bases and J dropped 5 bases, with 18 bases sitting between them.

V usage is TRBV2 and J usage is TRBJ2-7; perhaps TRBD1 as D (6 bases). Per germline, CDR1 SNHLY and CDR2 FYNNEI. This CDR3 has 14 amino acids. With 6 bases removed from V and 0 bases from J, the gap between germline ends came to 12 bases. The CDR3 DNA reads TGTGCCAGCAGAGGCAGGGGCCACTCCTACGAGCAGTACTTC. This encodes CASRGRGHSYEQYF.

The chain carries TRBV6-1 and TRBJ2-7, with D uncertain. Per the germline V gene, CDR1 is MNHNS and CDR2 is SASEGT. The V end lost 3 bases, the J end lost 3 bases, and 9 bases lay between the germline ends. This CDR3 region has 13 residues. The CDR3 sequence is CASSDERVYEQYF. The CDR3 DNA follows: TGTGCCAGCAGTGATGAGAGAGTCTACGAGCAGTACTTC.

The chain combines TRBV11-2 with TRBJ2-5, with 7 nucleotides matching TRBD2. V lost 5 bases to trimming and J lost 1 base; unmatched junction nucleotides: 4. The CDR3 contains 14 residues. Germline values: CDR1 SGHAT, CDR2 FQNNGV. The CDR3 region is CASSPLAVQETQYF. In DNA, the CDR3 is TGTGCCAGCAGCCCCCTAGCGGTCCAAGAGACCCAGTACTTC.

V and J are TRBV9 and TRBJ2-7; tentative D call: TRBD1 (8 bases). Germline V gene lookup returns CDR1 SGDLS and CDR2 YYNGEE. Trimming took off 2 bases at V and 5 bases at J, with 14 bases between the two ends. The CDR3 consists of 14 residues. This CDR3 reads CASSVGGTGNEQYF. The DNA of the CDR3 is TGTGCCAGCAGCGTGGGAGGGACAGGTAACGAGCAGTACTTC.

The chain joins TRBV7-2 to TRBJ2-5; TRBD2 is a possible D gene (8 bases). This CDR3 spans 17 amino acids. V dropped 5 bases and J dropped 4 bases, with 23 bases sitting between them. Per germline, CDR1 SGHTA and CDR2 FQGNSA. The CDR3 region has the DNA TGTGCCAGCAGCCCATCCGTCGGGAGGGGGCTCGGAGAGACCCAGTACTTC. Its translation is CASSPSVGRGLGETQYF.

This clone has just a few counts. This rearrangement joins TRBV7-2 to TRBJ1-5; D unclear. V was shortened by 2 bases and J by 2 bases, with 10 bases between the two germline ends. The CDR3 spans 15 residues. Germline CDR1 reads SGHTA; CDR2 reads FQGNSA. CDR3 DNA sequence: TGTGCCAGCAGCTTATTGGGTAGCGGCAATCAGCCCCAGCATTTT. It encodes CASSLLGSGNQPQHF.

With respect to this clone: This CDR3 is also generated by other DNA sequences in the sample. The CDR3 region has the DNA TGCGCCAGCAGCTCCGCAGGGGGCCCCTATGGCTACACCTTC. This sequence encodes CASSSAGGPYGYTF. The chain uses TRBV5-1 and TRBJ1-2; TRBD1 matches at 8 bases. The V and J ends lost 3 bases and 4 bases, in that order; junction bases with no gene match: 5. Per the germline V gene, CDR1 is SGHRS and CDR2 is YFSETQ. The CDR3 has 14 amino acids. Together with reference TRBV5-1 and TRBJ1-2, the CDR3 gives the full variable domain: KAGVTQTPRYLIKTRGQQVTLSCSPISGHRSVSWYQQTPGQGLQFLFEYFSETQRNKGNFPGRFSGRQFSNSRSEMNVSTLELGDSALYLCASSSAGGPYGYTFGSGTRLTVV.

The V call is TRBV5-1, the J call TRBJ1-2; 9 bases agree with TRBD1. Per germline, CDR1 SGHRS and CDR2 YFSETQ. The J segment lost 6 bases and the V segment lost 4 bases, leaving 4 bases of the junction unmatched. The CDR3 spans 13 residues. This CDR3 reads CASSQGQGNGYTF. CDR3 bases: TGCGCCAGCAGCCAGGGACAGGGAAATGGCTACACCTTC.

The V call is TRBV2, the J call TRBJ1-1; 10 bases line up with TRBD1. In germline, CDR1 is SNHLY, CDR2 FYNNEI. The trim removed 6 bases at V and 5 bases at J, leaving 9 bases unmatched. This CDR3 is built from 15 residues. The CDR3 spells CASRVRDRGWTEAFF. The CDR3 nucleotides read TGTGCCAGCAGAGTCCGGGACAGGGGTTGGACTGAAGCTTTCTTT.

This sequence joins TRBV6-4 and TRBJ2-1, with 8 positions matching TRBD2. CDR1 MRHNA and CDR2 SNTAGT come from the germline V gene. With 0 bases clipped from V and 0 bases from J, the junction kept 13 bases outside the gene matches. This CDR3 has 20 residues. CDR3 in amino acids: CASSDSPGLAGPSSYNEQFF. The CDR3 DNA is TGTGCCAGCAGTGACTCCCCCGGACTAGCCGGACCCAGCTCCTACAATGAGCAGTTCTTC.

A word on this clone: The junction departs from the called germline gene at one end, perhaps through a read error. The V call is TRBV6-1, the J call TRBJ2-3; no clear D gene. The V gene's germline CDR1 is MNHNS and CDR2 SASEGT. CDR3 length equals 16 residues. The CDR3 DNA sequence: TGTGCCAGCAGTCAAGCCCCGACAAGCTCCACAGATACGCAGTATTTT. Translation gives CASSQAPTSSTDTQYF.

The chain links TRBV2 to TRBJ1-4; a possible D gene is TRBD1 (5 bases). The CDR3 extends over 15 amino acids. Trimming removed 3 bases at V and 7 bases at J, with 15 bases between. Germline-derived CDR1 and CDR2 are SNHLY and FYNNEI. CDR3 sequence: CASSEDKTAGEKLFF. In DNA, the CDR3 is TGTGCCAGCAGTGAGGACAAAACCGCCGGTGAAAAACTGTTTTTT.

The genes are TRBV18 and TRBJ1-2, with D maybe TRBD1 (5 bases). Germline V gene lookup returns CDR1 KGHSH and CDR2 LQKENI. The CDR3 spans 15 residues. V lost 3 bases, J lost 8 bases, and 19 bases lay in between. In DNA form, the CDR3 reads TGTGCCAGCTCACCCTTACCGACAGAAGGTGGCGGCTACACCTTC. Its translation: CASSPLPTEGGGYTF.

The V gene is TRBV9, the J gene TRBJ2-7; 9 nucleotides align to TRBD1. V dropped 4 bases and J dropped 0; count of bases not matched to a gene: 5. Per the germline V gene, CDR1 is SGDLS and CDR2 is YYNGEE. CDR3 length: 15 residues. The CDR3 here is CASSTGDRVSYEQYF. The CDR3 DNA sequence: TGTGCCAGCAGCACCGGGGACAGGGTCTCCTACGAGCAGTACTTC.